A selection of T cell receptor beta chains follows, all from one sample in a study of naive and memory T cell subsets. TCRdb analysed the UMI-ligation and nested PCR reads with MiXCR anew, one entry per CDR3 protein. The sample shows under 150,000 distinct CDR3 sequences, approximately 21% of them seen only once. The sequenced sample was naive CD8+ T cells from blood. The receptors stem from a human donor in good health. Each CDR3 is given with its conserved first and last residue. The D gene is left open where the match is weak. Size values are once, few and many counts, or a class for expanded clones, and some rows have none.

>NA|TRBJ1-5|TRBV12-3/TRBV12-4|NA
TGTGCCAGCAGTTTTGCGGGTAGCAATCAGCCCCAGCATTTT
CASSFAGSNQPQHF
>NA|TRBJ2-3|TRBV27|many
TGTGCCAGCATCGACACAGATACGCAGTATTTT
CASIDTDTQYF
>NA|TRBJ2-7|TRBV4-1|few
TGCGCCAGCAGCCGAGCACCTGACGCAAGCGAGCAGTACTTC
CASSRAPDASEQYF
>NA|TRBJ2-5|TRBV6-5|NA
TGTGCCAGCAGTTTCCTAAGTAGCAGGGAGGAGACCCAGTACTTC
CASSFLSSREETQYF
>NA|TRBJ1-2|TRBV7-8|NA
TGTGCCAGCAGCTACCCCCTCGGTGTCGGCTATGGCTACACCTTC
CASSYPLGVGYGYTF
>NA|TRBJ2-7|TRBV6-5|NA
TGTGCCAGCAGTTACTCTGGGACGGGCGAGCAGTACTTC
CASSYSGTGEQYF
>TRBD2|TRBJ2-2|TRBV6-2/TRBV6-3|NA
TGTGCCAGCAGCCTCCTAGCGGGAGGGCCGTCTGGGGAGCTGTTTTTT
CASSLLAGGPSGELFF
>TRBD1|TRBJ2-4|TRBV7-9|NA
TGTGCCAGCAGCCAGACAGGGGATGCGAAAAACATTCAGTACTTC
CASSQTGDAKNIQYF
>TRBD2|TRBJ2-3|TRBV7-2|many
TGTGCCAGCAGCTTAGCGGGTCTAGCGGGAGGGGGCCCAGATACGCAGTATTTT
CASSLAGLAGGGPDTQYF
>NA|TRBJ1-5|TRBV24-1|few
TGTGCCACCAGTGGGGAATGGAGCAATCAGCCCCAGCATTTT
CATSGEWSNQPQHF